This T cell receptor (beta chain) was sequenced in a study of preoperative IRX-2 immunotherapy in early breast cancer. Trimming left V 3 bases short and J 9 bases short, with 20 bases between. CDR1 and CDR2 from the germline V gene are MNHEY and SVGAGI. This CDR3 contains 15 residues. Documented treatment: preoperative locoregional IRX-2 cytokine immunotherapy. This phase Ib study tested locoregional IRX-2 cytokine immunotherapy given before surgery. Clones were sequenced by immunoSEQ multiplex PCR, and TCRdb holds only the in-frame ones, with some missing. The repertoire includes about 43,000 clones, approximately 94% of them detected once, and about 1.6% sits in the top ten.

The TCR sequence derives from a human donor with breast cancer. The source was tumor tissue, collected after IRX-2 immunotherapy. V is TRBV6-5 and J is TRBJ1-2; D perhaps matches TRBD1 (6 bases). The CDR3 loop reads CASSYDRTSFGRYTF. CDR3 DNA sequence: TGTGCCAGCAGTTATGACAGGACCTCTTTCGGCCGCTACACCTTC.